This T cell receptor (beta chain) was captured by sequencing in a study of cytomegalovirus exposure and HLA in healthy donors. 60 Vbeta and 13 Jbeta primers were used in PCR. TCRdb's copy holds only in-frame clones and misses some; the assay was immunoSEQ multiplex PCR. The sample lists about 180,000 clones, around three quarters occurring once. Trimming cost V 0 bases and J 5 bases; bases outside gene matches: 10. The CDR3 sequence is 17 residues long. The germline gives CDR1 SGDLS, CDR2 YYNGEE. The chain has TRBV9 and TRBJ2-5; 10 bases match TRBD2. This receptor was identified in a woman under 40 in good health and CMV-seronegative. Sequenced: PBMCs. The CDR3 DNA reads as TGTGCCAGCAGCGTAGACGGAGCGGGGGGGCTGCAGGAGACCCAGTACTTC. Translating it yields CASSVDGAGGLQETQYF.